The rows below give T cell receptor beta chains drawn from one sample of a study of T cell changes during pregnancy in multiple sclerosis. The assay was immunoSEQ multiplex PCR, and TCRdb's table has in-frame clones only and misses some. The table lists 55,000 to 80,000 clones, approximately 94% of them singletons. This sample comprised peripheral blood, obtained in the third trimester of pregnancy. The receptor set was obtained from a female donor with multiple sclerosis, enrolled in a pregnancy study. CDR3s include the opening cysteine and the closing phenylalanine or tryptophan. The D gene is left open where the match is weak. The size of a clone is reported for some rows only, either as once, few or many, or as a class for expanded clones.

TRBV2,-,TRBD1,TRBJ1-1,TGTGCCAGCAGCGGGACAGGGGAAAGAATAACGGCTTTCTTT,CASSGTGERITAFF
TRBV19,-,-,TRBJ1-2,TGTGCCACCACGGGGGGCTCAAGTCTCTATGGCTACACCTTC,CATTGGSSLYGYTF
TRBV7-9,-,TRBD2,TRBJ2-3,TGTGCCAGCAGCTTATATCCGACTAGCCCAGATACGCAGTATTTT,CASSLYPTSPDTQYF
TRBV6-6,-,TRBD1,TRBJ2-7,TGTGCCAGCGTCGACAGGGATTCCTACGAGCAGTACTTC,CASVDRDSYEQYF
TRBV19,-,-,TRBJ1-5,TGTGCCAGTAGCCCATTACAGGTTTCCGTTCGACTTAGCAATCAGCCCCAGCATTTT,CASSPLQVSVRLSNQPQHF
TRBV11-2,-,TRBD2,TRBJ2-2,TGTGCCAGCATACAGACGGGGGGGCTGAAGGATACCGGGGAGCTGTTTTTT,CASIQTGGLKDTGELFF
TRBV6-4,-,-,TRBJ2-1,TGTGCCAGCAGTGAGGGAGCGGCACACAATGAGCAGTTCTTC,CASSEGAAHNEQFF
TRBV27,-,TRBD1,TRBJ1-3,TGTGCCAGCAGGGGACAGGGAAACACCATATATTTT,CASRGQGNTIYF
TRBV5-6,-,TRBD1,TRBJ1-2,TGTGCCAGCAGCTTAGGACAGGGGAAGGGGTACTATGGCTACACCTTC,CASSLGQGKGYYGYTF
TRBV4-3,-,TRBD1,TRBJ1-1,TGCGCCAGCAGCCATTGGGGACAGGACCTCACTGAAGCTTTCTTT,CASSHWGQDLTEAFF
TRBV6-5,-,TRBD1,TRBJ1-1,TGTGCCAGCCGGCGTACAGGGGGCACTGAAGCTTTCTTT,CASRRTGGTEAFF
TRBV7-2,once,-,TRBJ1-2,TGTGCCAGCAGCTTACAGGGGCCTCCCAGAGATGGCTACACCTTC,CASSLQGPPRDGYTF
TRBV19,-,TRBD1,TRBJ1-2,TGTGCCAGTAAAGTCTTTCCAGGACAGGGGGCTGGTGGCTACACCTTC,CASKVFPGQGAGGYTF
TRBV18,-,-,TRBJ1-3,TGTGCCAGCTCACCGGCGGGTTCTGGAAACACCATATATTTT,CASSPAGSGNTIYF
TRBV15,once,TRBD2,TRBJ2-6,TGTGCCACCAGCACACAACGGGGGGTCGGGGCCAACGTCCTGACTTTC,CATSTQRGVGANVLTF
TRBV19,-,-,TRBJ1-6,TGTGCCAGTAGTATCCCAGGGTTAGGTTCACCCCTCCACTTT,CASSIPGLGSPLHF
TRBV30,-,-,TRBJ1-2,TGTGCCTGGAGTGTAGGGGGGGCGGGAGGCTACACCTTC,CAWSVGGAGGYTF
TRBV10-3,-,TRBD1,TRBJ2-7,TGTGCCAGCAACCAGAGGACAGGAATGGAGCAGTACTTC,CASNQRTGMEQYF
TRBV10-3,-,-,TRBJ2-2,TGTGCCATCAGTGAGTCGAAGCCCCGAGGCACCGGGGAGCTGTTTTTT,CAISESKPRGTGELFF
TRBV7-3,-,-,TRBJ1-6,TGTGCCAGCAGCTTCAATAATTCACCCCTCCACTTT,CASSFNNSPLHF
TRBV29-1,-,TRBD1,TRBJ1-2,TGCAGCGTTGAAGATAACAGGGGAGTTGGCTACACCTTC,CSVEDNRGVGYTF
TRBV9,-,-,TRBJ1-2,TGTGCCAGCAGCTACAGGGAGGGAGGAGAGTATGGCTACACCTTC,CASSYREGGEYGYTF